This TCR beta chain is from a study of blood T cell repertoires in COVID-19. For the study at large: Samples representing acute and convalescent COVID-19 were sourced from the United States, Italy and Spain. Sources were T cells, B-cell-depleted T cells, or PBMCs; the material itself was cDNA or gDNA.

The CDR3 extends over 14 amino acids. Germline V gene lookup returns CDR1 MDHEN and CDR2 SYDVKM. Only a few counts were recorded for this clone. A read error may account for a junction end that differs from germline. Per the authors' pipeline: Quantification of nucleated cells was approximated via reference gene primer amplification. Assay used: immunoSEQ multiplex PCR; TCRdb lists only in-frame clones, some missing. Clone size and V and J calls were adopted from that table, with D and trimming inferred from the DNA. The data show almost 100,000 clones, around nine tenths seen once. The TCR comes from a man aged 45-65 years with acute or convalescent COVID-19. The chain recombines TRBV28 with TRBJ1-2; 10 bases match TRBD1. The sample taken for sequencing was peripheral blood. CDR3 bases: TGTGCCAGCAGGCGCGGGGACAGGGGATATGGTTACACCTTC. Translated, it gives CASRRGDRGYGYTF.